These 32 T cell receptor beta chains were sequenced from one sample in a study of cytomegalovirus exposure and HLA in healthy donors. PCR was performed using 60 Vbeta and 13 Jbeta primers. The table came from immunoSEQ multiplex PCR; TCRdb's copy has only in-frame clones and leaves some out. The table has around 150,000 clones, roughly 8.8% seen once. The sample consisted of PBMCs. Receptors were obtained from a middle-aged woman in good health and CMV-seropositive.

This clone has a handful of counts. This rearrangement joins TRBV2 to TRBJ2-3; TRBD2 might be the D (5 bases). The CDR3 covers 15 residues. Trimming pared 6 bases from V and 0 bases from J, leaving 13 bases between. Germline V gene sequence: CDR1 SNHLY, CDR2 FYNNEI. CDR3 bases: TGTGCCAGCAGAGGACTCCTTTCTAGCACAGATACGCAGTATTTT. Translating gives CASRGLLSSTDTQYF.

This clone was counted only a few times. The chain uses TRBV18 and TRBJ2-3, with D tentatively TRBD1 (6 bases). V lost 4 bases to trimming and J lost 4 bases, with 15 bases between them. Germline CDR1 reads KGHSH; CDR2 reads LQKENI. The CDR3 loop spans 15 amino acids. CDR3 residues: CASSLQGIQADTQYF. The CDR3 DNA follows: TGTGCCAGCTCACTACAGGGTATCCAAGCAGATACGCAGTATTTT.

V usage is TRBV7-3 and J usage is TRBJ2-6; 9 nucleotides line up with TRBD2. The CDR3 runs 17 residues. Germline-derived CDR1 and CDR2 are SGHTA and FQGTGA. After removal of 5 bases from V and 2 bases from J, the junction contained 7 bases not matched to a gene. CDR3 bases: TGTGCCAGCAGCCCGGGCGGCGGGGGGGCTGGGGCCAACGTCCTGACTTTC. It translates to CASSPGGGGAGANVLTF. The full variable domain, rest sourced from reference TRBV7-3 and TRBJ2-6, is GAGVSQTPSNKVTEKGKYVELRCDPISGHTALYWYRQSLGQGPEFLIYFQGTGAADDSGLPNDRFFAVRPEGSVSTLKIQRTERGDSAVYLCASSPGGGGAGANVLTFGAGSRLTVL.

This chain connects TRBV5-1 to TRBJ2-3, with a possible D match to TRBD2 (7 bases). The CDR3 loop spans 15 amino acids. The V end lost 3 bases, the J end lost 4 bases, and 15 bases lay between the germline ends. Germline CDR1 is SGHRS and CDR2 is YFSETQ. CDR3 sequence (DNA): TGCGCCAGCAGCTATGCGGGGGCTCGGGCAGATACGCAGTATTTT. This encodes CASSYAGARADTQYF.

The chain is built from TRBV21-1 and TRBJ2-3; the table's D call of TRBD2 was not tested on the DNA. TRBV21-1 is reported as a pseudogene. The CDR3 spans 20 residues. The CDR3 loop reads CASSKDLRGGPIKSTDTQYF. CDR3 nucleotide sequence: TGTGCCAGCAGCAAAGATTTACGGGGGGGTCCTATTAAGAGCACAGATACGCAGTATTTT.

The V gene is TRBV6-5, the J gene TRBJ1-1; a weak D match, TRBD1 (6 bases). Germline-derived CDR1 and CDR2 are MNHEY and SVGAGI. CDR3 length: 15 amino acids. Between the trimmed V and J ends, which lost 6 bases and 0 bases, there was a span of 14 bases. The CDR3 DNA follows: TGTGCCAGCAGGGCCAGGGGCGCGATGAACACTGAAGCTTTCTTT. It is translated as CASRARGAMNTEAFF.

This clone was observed a few times. This chain links TRBV5-1 with TRBJ2-3; D may be TRBD2 (5 bases). The V and J ends lost 6 bases and 2 bases respectively, with 16 bases between them. The length of the CDR3 is 15 residues. CDR1 and CDR2 from the germline V gene are SGHRS and YFSETQ. The CDR3 DNA is TGCGCCAGCATCACGTCCCCGGGAAACACAGATACGCAGTATTTT. It encodes CASITSPGNTDTQYF.

This chain joins TRBV5-1 and TRBJ2-7, with 9 nucleotides matching TRBD2. Germline V gives CDR1 SGHRS, CDR2 YFSETQ. The CDR3 has 15 residues. V shed 1 base and J 2 bases; nucleotides not matched to a gene: 4. The CDR3 protein is CASSLSTSGPYEQYF. DNA for the CDR3: TGCGCCAGCAGCTTGTCGACTAGCGGCCCCTACGAGCAGTACTTC.

The rearrangement joins TRBV5-1 to TRBJ1-1; D is possibly TRBD1 (5 bases). Between the trimmed V and J ends, which lost 1 base and 3 bases, there was a span of 10 bases. Germline CDR1 SGHRS, CDR2 YFSETQ. This CDR3 has 14 residues. CDR3 coding DNA: TGCGCCAGCAGCTTGACCGGGGGGGACACTGAAGCTTTCTTT. It encodes CASSLTGGDTEAFF.

This chain joins TRBV15 and TRBJ2-7; TRBD1 matches 9 bases. The germline CDR1 and CDR2 sequences are LNHNV and YYDKDF (reference sequence). This CDR3 region has 16 residues. The V gene end was trimmed by 5 bases and the J gene end by 7 bases; junction bases not matched to a gene: 15. For the CDR3, the DNA is TGTGCCACCAGCCCGGGGACAGGGCTGACATCGCGTGAGCAGTACTTC. It translates to CATSPGTGLTSREQYF.

CDR3 loop: CASRGLAGASTDTQYF. The CDR3 region has the DNA TGCGCCAGCAGGGGCCTCGCGGGGGCTAGCACAGATACGCAGTATTTT. This chain joins TRBV5-1 and TRBJ2-3; D perhaps matches TRBD2 (7 bases). Germline V gene data show CDR1 as SGHRS and CDR2 as YFSETQ. V dropped 5 bases and J dropped 0 bases, with 16 bases sitting between them. This CDR3 region has 16 residues.

The gene calls are TRBV7-8 and TRBJ1-3, with D unresolved. The CDR3 spans 15 residues. The V end was cut by 0 bases, the J end by 3 bases, with 9 bases between. In germline, CDR1 is SGHVS, CDR2 FQNEAQ. DNA for the CDR3: TGTGCCAGCAGCTTAGCGCGGGCGGGTGGAAACACCATATATTTT. Amino acids: CASSLARAGGNTIYF.

Only a few counts were recorded for this clone. The chain links TRBV11-3 to TRBJ2-7; 12 bases are shared with TRBD2. Trimming took 4 bases from V and 5 from J; bases not matched to a gene: 6. The germline V gene has CDR1 SGHNT and CDR2 YENEEA. This CDR3 is built from 15 residues. CDR3 nucleotide sequence: TGTGCCAGCAGCTCGTCTAGCGGGGGGGTCCACGAGCAGTACTTC. Translation: CASSSSSGGVHEQYF.

Points on this clone: The junction departs from the called germline gene at one end, perhaps through a read error. The rearrangement joins TRBV5-1 to TRBJ2-1; D is possibly TRBD1 (6 bases). This CDR3 has 15 residues. Germline V lookup: CDR1 SGHRS, CDR2 YFSETQ. The chain's CDR3 is CASSLGTATYNDQFF. The CDR3 nucleotides are TGCGCCAGCAGCTTGGGGACAGCTACCTACAATGATCAGTTCTTC.

In its sample, this clone was seen a few times. This chain links TRBV6-1 with TRBJ2-7; D remains ambiguous. CDR1 MNHNS and CDR2 SASEGT come from the germline V gene. V was pared by 5 bases and J by 9 bases, with 17 bases between. CDR3 length: 13 amino acids. The CDR3 spells CASSRLVDIMQYF. The CDR3 DNA reads TGTGCCAGCAGTCGGTTGGTAGACATTATGCAGTACTTC.

This clone showed up just a few times. V and J are TRBV5-1 and TRBJ2-3; 9 nucleotides align to TRBD1. The CDR3 runs 14 residues. Germline trimming cut 4 bases from V and 4 bases from J; bases unmatched to any gene: 4. Germline CDR1 SGHRS, CDR2 YFSETQ. CDR3 loop: CASSRGQGADTQYF. Here the CDR3 DNA reads TGCGCCAGCAGCCGGGGACAGGGAGCAGATACGCAGTATTTT. The whole variable domain, remainder taken from reference TRBV5-1 and TRBJ2-3, is KAGVTQTPRYLIKTRGQQVTLSCSPISGHRSVSWYQQTPGQGLQFLFEYFSETQRNKGNFPGRFSGRQFSNSRSEMNVSTLELGDSALYLCASSRGQGADTQYFGPGTRLTVL.

This clone was detected only a few times. The CDR3 bases are TGTGCCAGCAATAATTGGGGGGGGCGCCCTGGCTACACCTTC. It translates to CASNNWGGRPGYTF. The gene calls are TRBV6-5 and TRBJ1-2, with TRBD1 as a possible D gene (6 bases). With 7 bases removed from V and 7 bases from J, the gap between germline ends came to 19 bases. Germline CDR1 MNHEY, CDR2 SVGAGI. This CDR3 contains 14 residues.

The chain combines TRBV6-1 with TRBJ2-1, with TRBD1 matching over 7 bases. Trimming cost V 4 bases and J 9 bases; bases outside gene matches: 6. Germline-derived CDR1 and CDR2 are MNHNS and SASEGT. CDR3 size: 13 residues. For the CDR3, the DNA is TGTGCCAGCAGTGTCTTACAGGGGAGTGAGCAGTTCTTC. Its protein is CASSVLQGSEQFF.

This clone was seen more than once but under ten times. The genes are TRBV9 and TRBJ1-3, with TRBD1 matching 8 bases. The CDR3 sequence is 16 residues long. CDR1 and CDR2 (germline): SGDLS, YYNGEE. Losses at the gene ends were 3 bases for V and 1 base for J; bases not matched to a gene: 6. The CDR3 DNA reads as TGTGCCAGCAGCGAAGGACAGGGCTTATCTGGAAACACCATATATTTT. Translated: CASSEGQGLSGNTIYF.

The genes are TRBV10-1 and TRBJ2-2, with a weak D call TRBD2 (6 bases). CDR3 size: 15 residues. Germline CDR1 and CDR2: WNHNN and SYGVQD (reference sequence). The V end lost 2 bases, the J end lost 4 bases, and 11 bases lay between the germline ends. The CDR3 spells CASSEVGGSTGELFF. Written as DNA, the CDR3 is TGCGCCAGCAGTGAGGTTGGGGGGAGCACCGGGGAGCTGTTTTTT.

This clone occurred a few times. The rearrangement uses TRBV5-8 and TRBJ1-5; possibly TRBD1 for D (5 bases). The CDR3 has 13 amino acids. Trimming cost V 4 bases and J 3 bases, with 8 bases left between them. Germline V gene lookup returns CDR1 SGHTS and CDR2 YDEGEE. The CDR3 is CASSAGLNQPQHF. The CDR3, as DNA: TGTGCCAGCAGCGCGGGACTCAATCAGCCCCAGCATTTT.

A few counts support this clone. The chain employs TRBV6-5 and TRBJ1-2; D is uncertain. This CDR3 comprises 15 residues. V lost 6 bases, J lost 0 bases, and 14 bases lay in between. Per the germline V gene, CDR1 is MNHEY and CDR2 is SVGAGI. CDR3 in amino acids: CASSMNGMANYGYTF. CDR3 sequence (DNA): TGTGCCAGCAGCATGAACGGTATGGCTAACTATGGCTACACCTTC.

This clone was picked up a small number of times. The rearrangement joins TRBV10-2 to TRBJ2-2, with 7 bases that match TRBD1. V was pared by 7 bases and J by 3 bases, with 8 bases of the junction left unmatched. Germline CDR1 is WSHSY and CDR2 is SAAADI. There are 15 residues in the CDR3. The CDR3 coding sequence is TGCGCCAGCACCTCGGGACAGAGATACACCGGGGAGCTGTTTTTT. This gives the protein CASTSGQRYTGELFF.

This clone was detected only a few times. The CDR3 bases are TGTGCCTCTCGGGGAGAGAGGTCACCCCTCCACTTT. Translating it yields CASRGERSPLHF. The chain joins TRBV5-4 to TRBJ1-6; the D is unclear. Germline CDR1 is SGHNT and CDR2 is YYREEE (reference sequence). Deletions cut 10 bases from V and 10 bases from J, with 15 bases between. The CDR3 loop spans 12 amino acids.

This clone was seen only a few times. This sequence joins TRBV15 and TRBJ1-4; possibly TRBD1 for D (5 bases). The CDR3 loop spans 16 amino acids. The V and J ends lost 1 base and 5 bases respectively, with 14 bases between them. Germline V gene sequence: CDR1 LNHNV, CDR2 YYDKDF (reference sequence). The DNA of the CDR3 is TGTGCCACCAGCAGAGTAGGAGGGGAACTGAATGAAAAACTGTTTTTT. This translates into CATSRVGGELNEKLFF.

The V and J genes are TRBV5-4 and TRBJ1-2; D possibly corresponds to TRBD1 (5 bases). The CDR3 has 12 amino acids. V lost 1 base to trimming and J lost 7 bases, with 8 bases between them. Germline lookup yields CDR1 SGHNT and CDR2 YYREEE (reference sequence). The CDR3 region has the DNA TGTGCCAGCAGCTTGACAGGTACTGGCTACACCTTC. This encodes CASSLTGTGYTF.

This clone has just a few counts. The rearrangement uses TRBV9 and TRBJ2-7; 7 bases are shared with TRBD1. With V trimmed by 0 bases and J by 3 bases, 3 bases remained unmatched. There are 14 residues in the CDR3. The germline CDR1 and CDR2 sequences are SGDLS and YYNGEE. CDR3 in amino acids: CASSVGDSNYEQYF. For the CDR3, the DNA is TGTGCCAGCAGCGTAGGGGACAGTAACTACGAGCAGTACTTC.

This clone was seen more than once but under ten times. For the CDR3, the DNA is TGCGCCAGCAGTGGTCAGGGGGATGGGAGCACCATATATTTT. This codes for CASSGQGDGSTIYF. The chain is built from TRBV5-1 and TRBJ1-3; the match to TRBD1 covers 7 bases. The germline gives CDR1 SGHRS, CDR2 YFSETQ. J lost 9 bases, V lost 5 bases, and 11 bases had no gene match. The CDR3 consists of 14 residues. The full variable domain, with the rest looked up from reference TRBV5-1 and TRBJ1-3, is KAGVTQTPRYLIKTRGQQVTLSCSPISGHRSVSWYQQTPGQGLQFLFEYFSETQRNKGNFPGRFSGRQFSNSRSEMNVSTLELGDSALYLCASSGQGDGSTIYFGEGSWLTVV.

This clone was recorded a few times. This rearrangement joins TRBV29-1 to TRBJ1-5; D remains ambiguous. The ends were cut back, 0 bases at V and 2 bases at J, with 8 bases in the middle. The CDR3 has 14 residues. The V gene's germline CDR1 is SQVTM and CDR2 ANQGSEA. Written as DNA, the CDR3 is TGCAGCGTTGAAGATCCGGGAGGCAATCAGCCCCAGCATTTT. Its translation: CSVEDPGGNQPQHF. Based on the CDR3 plus reference TRBV29-1 and TRBJ1-5, the full variable domain is SAVISQKPSRDICQRGTSLTIQCQVDSQVTMMFWYRQQPGQSLTLIATANQGSEATYESGFVIDKFPISRPNLTFSTLTVSNMSPEDSSIYLCSVEDPGGNQPQHFGDGTRLSIL.

A few counts support this clone. The V gene is TRBV5-1, the J gene TRBJ1-3; 8 nucleotides align to TRBD1. CDR1 is SGHRS, CDR2 YFSETQ, per germline. Trimming cost V 4 bases and J 2 bases; bases outside gene matches: 11. CDR3 size: 17 residues. The CDR3 spells CASSTDWTGTAGNTIYF. For the CDR3, the DNA is TGCGCCAGCAGCACCGACTGGACAGGGACGGCTGGAAACACCATATATTTT.

The chain is built from TRBV5-4 and TRBJ1-1; the D gene is possibly TRBD1 (5 bases). Germline V gives CDR1 SGHNT, CDR2 YYREEE (reference sequence). The V gene lost 3 bases and the J gene lost 4 bases, with 16 bases spanning the gap. This CDR3 has 15 residues. CDR3 in DNA: TGTGCCAGCAGCTCTGGGGGGGGTAGGAGCACTGAAGCTTTCTTT. Amino acid sequence: CASSSGGGRSTEAFF.

This clone turned up a few times. V is TRBV4-1 and J is TRBJ1-4; unclear D gene. CDR1 MGHRA and CDR2 YSYEKL come from the germline V gene. The CDR3 is 14 residues long. V dropped 6 bases and J dropped 4 bases, with 12 bases sitting between them. The CDR3 protein is CASSPESLNEKLFF. DNA of the CDR3: TGCGCCAGCAGTCCAGAATCTCTTAATGAAAAACTGTTTTTT.